Below, one TCR beta chain is given with its context. One base away lies a much larger clone, so this may be a sequencing read error. The sample originates from a study of tumor-infiltrating lymphocytes in primary liver carcinoma. CDR1 and CDR2 from the germline V gene are SGHDN and FVKESK. The V gene lost 3 bases and the J gene lost 6 bases, with 5 bases spanning the gap. The CDR3 extends over 12 amino acids. Co-extraction of both nucleic acids (RNA and DNA) used about 20-34 mg of unsorted bulk tissue. Production of TCR beta cDNA used roughly 480 ng total RNA together with a constant-region primer. Three nested multiplex PCR rounds of slightly modified ARM-PCR generated TCR beta libraries. With TRBV1-TRBV30 forward primers and a C-beta reverse primer, the first two PCR rounds were run for approximately 10 cycles each. TCRdb processed the multiplex PCR reads anew with MiXCR; each CDR3 protein has one entry. Seen here are approximately 110,000 distinct CDR3 sequences, around 62% observed once, and the top ten hold around 9.7%.

This receptor was identified in a woman aged 55-69 years with primary liver carcinoma and hepatitis B virus infection. The sample was liver tumor tissue from sampling region 1. Subset reported: tumor region T1, superior pole. The V call is TRBV14, the J call TRBJ2-2, with D hard to call. The CDR3 here is CASSHRAGELFF. DNA for the CDR3: TGTGCCAGCAGCCACCGGGCCGGGGAGCTGTTTTTT.